The 7 T cell receptor beta chains presented below share a single source sample, sequenced in a study of T cell repertoires in cytomegalovirus infection (dated by TCRdb to the late 2010s). The sample's treatment or condition label, in plain terms: in vitro stimulation with specific CMV peptide epitopes to enrich CMV-specific T cells. No antigen has been assigned to these receptors. The sequencer was an Illumina HiSeq 1500. The public reads were reprocessed in TCRdb via fastp at Q25 and MiXCR, keeping in-frame beta chains. All rows with the same CDR3 protein become a single entry with the most common DNA and genes. A total of a few hundred thousand distinct CDR3 sequences appear in this sample, 30% to 35% of them only once. The top ten constitute roughly 15% of the sample. Material: cultured PBMCs, obtained from culture after CMV antigen stimulation. The receptor source for this set is a human donor in good health (CMV status not recorded). Some clones in this sample may be carry-over from other donors' samples.

The CDR3 nucleotides read TGTGCCAGCAGACCCGCAGCGACTAGCACAGATACGCAGTATTTT. Its translation is CASRPAATSTDTQYF. The chain uses TRBV5-4 and TRBJ2-3; D unclear. CDR3 length equals 15 residues. CDR1 and CDR2 from the germline V gene are SGHNT and YYREEE (reference sequence). V lost 5 bases, J lost 0 bases, and 13 bases lay in between.

The chain uses TRBV7-8 and TRBJ2-7; no firm D call. The V end lost 1 base, the J end lost 3 bases, and 7 bases lay between the germline ends. Germline-derived CDR1 and CDR2 are SGHVS and FQNEAQ. This CDR3 region has 13 residues. CDR3 in DNA: TGTGCCAGCAGCTTAGGCCCCGGCTACGAGCAGTACGTC. It translates to CASSLGPGYEQYV.

This clonotype occurred a few times. DNA for the CDR3: TGTGCCAGCAGCCGTCAGGAAAGGGCAAGGGCGGATACGCAGTATTTT. This encodes CASSRQERARADTQYF. This chain links TRBV7-3 with TRBJ2-3; D unclear. The germline V gene encodes CDR1 SGHTA and CDR2 FQGTGA. This CDR3 is 16 amino acids long. With 5 bases removed from V and 6 bases from J, the gap between germline ends came to 21 bases.

This clonotype has a handful of counts. The chain joins TRBV6-1 to TRBJ2-2; no definite D call. The CDR3 runs 13 residues. CDR1 is MNHNS, CDR2 SASEGT, per germline. The germline V and J ends were trimmed by 6 bases and 3 bases, with 8 bases remaining between them. CDR3 sequence: CASRTDYTGELFF. The CDR3 nucleotides are TGTGCCAGCAGAACAGACTACACCGGGGAGCTGTTTTTT.

V is TRBV6-2 or TRBV6-3 and J is TRBJ2-1, with 10 nucleotides matching TRBD2. This CDR3 region has 16 residues. After removal of 0 bases from V and 5 bases from J, the junction contained 4 bases not matched to a gene. From germline, CDR1 is MNHEY and CDR2 SVGEGT. This chain's CDR3 is CASSYSWTSGDNEQFF. CDR3 in DNA: TGTGCCAGCAGTTACTCGTGGACTAGCGGAGACAATGAGCAGTTCTTC.

This clonotype was picked up a small number of times. The rearrangement links TRBV20-1 to TRBJ2-2, with D perhaps TRBD1 (5 bases). CDR1 DFQATT and CDR2 SNEGSKA come from the germline V gene (reference sequence). Trimming cost V 3 bases and J 4 bases, with 9 bases left between them. The CDR3 covers 13 residues. DNA of the CDR3: TGCAGTGCTAGTTTGGGGCTCACCGGGGAGCTGTTTTTT. It codes for CSASLGLTGELFF.

The chain is built from TRBV25-1 and TRBJ2-7; 7 nucleotides align to TRBD2. From germline, CDR1 is MGHDK and CDR2 SYGVNS. Unmatched junction bases numbered 10, after V lost 8 bases and J lost 0 bases. The CDR3 runs 15 residues. The CDR3 here is CASLRASGRSYEQYV. DNA for the CDR3: TGTGCCAGCCTTCGGGCTAGCGGACGCTCCTACGAGCAGTACGTC.